The 27 T cell receptor beta chains given below trace back to one sample, sequenced in a study of T cells in Graves' hyperthyroidism and ophthalmopathy (dated by TCRdb to about 2019). Library creation used multiplex PCR. Sequencer: Illumina HiSeq 2000. The TCR beta CDR3 regions were amplified from the RNA transcripts. For the first round of RT-PCR on the TCR CDR3, the HTBI primer set was used together with the Qiagen OneStep RT-PCR kit. The public reads were reanalyzed by TCRdb: fastp trimming at Q25, MiXCR alignment, in-frame beta chains only. Rows merge per CDR3 protein into single entries with the most common DNA and genes. The sample includes under 550,000 distinct CDR3 sequences, with approximately 15% observed a single time. 5% to 6% of the sample lies in the top ten. The sample was blood. The receptor set was obtained from a woman aged 18-30 years with Graves' hyperthyroidism.

The chain recombines TRBV5-1 with TRBJ1-3; D gene uncertain. Trimming left V 0 bases short and J 0 bases short, with 10 bases between. The V gene's germline CDR1 is SGHRS and CDR2 YFSETQ. CDR3 size: 16 residues. The CDR3 region is CASSLEGTSSGNTIYF. Written as DNA, the CDR3 is TGCGCCAGCAGCTTGGAGGGCACGAGCTCTGGAAACACCATATATTTT.

This clonotype was seen many times. The chain recombines TRBV12-3 or TRBV12-4 with TRBJ2-7; D is possibly TRBD2 (6 bases). The CDR3 length is 14 residues. Trimming took 7 bases from V and 5 from J, leaving 18 bases between them. CDR3 residues: CASTEDVAANEQYF. The CDR3 DNA follows: TGTGCCAGCACCGAAGATGTAGCGGCGAACGAGCAGTACTTC.

This clonotype was observed many times. This chain uses TRBV18 with TRBJ1-2; 8 bases are shared with TRBD1. V dropped 2 bases and J dropped 8; count of bases not matched to a gene: 7. The CDR3 runs 14 residues. Germline lookup yields CDR1 KGHSH and CDR2 LQKENI. CDR3 DNA sequence: TGTGCCAGCTCACCAGACTCGACAGGGGCGGGCTACACCTTC. As protein: CASSPDSTGAGYTF.

This clonotype has at least ten counts. This sequence joins TRBV5-1 and TRBJ1-1, with D perhaps matching TRBD1 (5 bases). The CDR3 sequence is 14 residues long. CDR1 SGHRS and CDR2 YFSETQ come from the germline V gene. The V end was cut by 6 bases, the J end by 5 bases, with 17 bases between. The CDR3 loop reads CASTLLGDKTEAFF. The CDR3 DNA sequence: TGCGCCAGCACACTATTGGGGGATAAAACTGAAGCTTTCTTT.

This clonotype has more than one count but fewer than ten. The chain is built from TRBV2 and TRBJ1-3; D gene unclear. Trimming cost V 6 bases and J 3 bases, with 6 bases left between them. Germline CDR1 reads SNHLY; CDR2 reads FYNNEI. CDR3 length: 12 amino acids. The chain's CDR3 is CASREGGNTIYF. CDR3 nucleotides: TGTGCCAGCAGGGAGGGTGGAAACACCATATATTTT. Filled out from reference TRBV2 and TRBJ1-3, the complete variable domain reads EPEVTQTPSHQVTQMGQEVILRCVPISNHLYFYWYRQILGQKVEFLVSFYNNEISEKSEIFDDQFSVERPDGSNFTLKIRSTKLEDSAMYFCASREGGNTIYFGEGSWLTVV.

In regard to this clonotype: Mismatch with germline at one junction end may stem from a read error. In DNA form, the CDR3 reads TGTGCCAGCAGCTACTCGACGTTCCGGCGGGCTAGCGGGAATGAGACCCAGTACTTC. Its translation is CASSYSTFRRASGNETQYF. The genes are TRBV6-5 and TRBJ2-5; 9 nucleotides align to TRBD2. This CDR3 is built from 19 residues. CDR1 MNHEY and CDR2 SVGAGI come from the germline V gene.

This clonotype was counted ten times or more. The CDR3 bases are TGCGCCAGCAGCCCGGGGCCGACTAGCCCGCCAGATACGCAGTATTTT. Translation gives CASSPGPTSPPDTQYF. The gene calls are TRBV5-1 and TRBJ2-3, with 7 bases matching TRBD2. The CDR3 is 16 residues long. Germline CDR1 is SGHRS and CDR2 is YFSETQ. V trimming: 4 bases; J trimming: 4 bases; junction bases outside the gene matches: 12. The full variable domain, in which reference TRBV5-1 and TRBJ2-3 provide the parts outside the CDR3, is KAGVTQTPRYLIKTRGQQVTLSCSPISGHRSVSWYQQTPGQGLQFLFEYFSETQRNKGNFPGRFSGRQFSNSRSEMNVSTLELGDSALYLCASSPGPTSPPDTQYFGPGTRLTVL.

The chain joins TRBV30 to TRBJ1-3; no firm D call. Trimming shortened V by 0 bases and J by 4 bases, and 13 bases separated the two germline ends. Germline CDR1 and CDR2: GTSNPN and SVGIG (reference sequence). The CDR3 covers 15 residues. CDR3 loop: CAWSVPLLTGNTIYF. DNA of the CDR3: TGTGCCTGGAGTGTACCCCTACTTACGGGAAACACCATATATTTT.

This clonotype was found a few times. An end of the junction differs from the germline gene, which may be a read error. The chain links TRBV19 to TRBJ2-5, with D possibly being TRBD2 (6 bases). Per germline, CDR1 LNHDA and CDR2 SQIVND (reference sequence). The CDR3 contains 14 residues. In DNA form, the CDR3 reads TGTGCCAGTAGTTCGGCGGCGTGGGGGGAGATCCAGTACTTC. Encoded protein: CASSSAAWGEIQYF.

This clonotype was seen more than once but under ten times. The chain recombines TRBV6-1 with TRBJ1-1; no firm D call. V was pared by 3 bases and J by 2 bases, with 13 bases between. CDR1 and CDR2 from the germline V gene are MNHNS and SASEGT. The CDR3 extends over 15 amino acids. The CDR3: CASSDPGRTNTEAFF. DNA for the CDR3: TGTGCCAGCAGTGATCCGGGGAGAACCAACACTGAAGCTTTCTTT.

This chain uses TRBV6-2 or TRBV6-3 with TRBJ2-2; 7 nucleotides agree with TRBD1. CDR3 length: 15 residues. V trimming: 6 bases; J trimming: 4 bases; junction bases outside the gene matches: 8. From germline, CDR1 is MNHEY and CDR2 SVGEGT. This CDR3 reads CASSRRPGGTGELFF. CDR3 sequence (DNA): TGTGCCAGCAGCCGAAGACCAGGGGGCACCGGGGAGCTGTTTTTT.

In its sample, this clonotype was seen many times. The chain is built from TRBV5-1 and TRBJ1-2; D unclear. This CDR3 spans 16 amino acids. Germline V gene sequence: CDR1 SGHRS, CDR2 YFSETQ. Deletions cut 4 bases from V and 4 bases from J, with 20 bases between. CDR3 amino acids: CASSSMNSGISYGYTF. In DNA, the CDR3 is TGCGCCAGCAGCAGTATGAATTCCGGGATCAGCTATGGCTACACCTTC.

The chain combines TRBV12-3 or TRBV12-4 with TRBJ2-2; D may be TRBD2 (7 bases). V lost 4 bases and J 7 bases, leaving 13 bases between the germline ends. This CDR3 is 14 amino acids long. CDR3 residues: CASSSPAGHGELFF. The DNA of the CDR3 is TGTGCCAGCAGTTCCCCAGCGGGACACGGGGAGCTGTTTTTT.

This clonotype has a count of ten or more. The chain has TRBV15 and TRBJ2-7; 7 bases align to TRBD1. Germline CDR1 reads LNHNV; CDR2 reads YYDKDF (reference sequence). V lost 0 bases to trimming and J lost 3 bases; unmatched junction nucleotides: 5. The CDR3 consists of 15 residues. The CDR3 bases are TGTGCCACCAGCAGAGATCCGGGACAGTTCTACGAGCAGTACTTC. Amino acids: CATSRDPGQFYEQYF.

The table lists this clonotype with many counts. This rearrangement joins TRBV11-2 to TRBJ1-1; 8 positions match TRBD1. The germline V gene has CDR1 SGHAT and CDR2 FQNNGV. With V trimmed by 2 bases and J by 4 bases, 3 bases remained unmatched. The CDR3 is 14 residues long. The CDR3 reads CASSLLTGGTEAFF. The CDR3 bases are TGTGCCAGCAGCTTACTTACAGGGGGCACTGAAGCTTTCTTT.

In its sample, this clonotype was seen a few times. This sequence joins TRBV13 and TRBJ2-1; a possible D gene is TRBD2 (6 bases). Trimming shortened V by 0 bases and J by 0 bases, and 12 bases separated the two germline ends. Per germline, CDR1 PRHDT and CDR2 FYEKMQ (reference sequence). This CDR3 comprises 17 residues. CDR3 sequence: CASSLGPGRFSYNEQFF. CDR3 DNA: TGTGCCAGCAGCTTAGGCCCAGGGAGGTTCTCCTACAATGAGCAGTTCTTC.

This clonotype occurred many times. The chain carries TRBV7-9 and TRBJ2-1; tentatively, D is TRBD2 (5 bases). There are 15 residues in the CDR3. V was shortened by 5 bases and J by 1 base, with 12 bases between the two germline ends. Looked up from germline, CDR1 is SEHNR and CDR2 is FQNEAQ (reference sequence). The CDR3, as DNA: TGTGCCAGCAGCCTGAGGGATGGTTCCTACAATGAGCAGTTCTTC. Amino acids: CASSLRDGSYNEQFF.

In this sample, this clonotype turned up a few times. The chain uses TRBV19 and TRBJ2-7, with a weak D call TRBD2 (6 bases). V gave up 1 base and J gave up 2 bases, with 12 bases separating them. This CDR3 contains 15 residues. Germline loops: CDR1 LNHDA, CDR2 SQIVND (reference sequence). This CDR3 is CASSIGPGTPYEQYF. The CDR3 nucleotides are TGTGCCAGTAGTATAGGTCCAGGGACTCCCTACGAGCAGTACTTC.

A note on this clonotype: The CDR3 does not close with the conserved phenylalanine or tryptophan, likely indicating a read error. The CDR3 spells CASSLWGGATSSGANVLTS. CDR3 bases: TGCGCCAGCAGCTTGTGGGGTGGGGCAACCAGCTCTGGGGCCAACGTCCTGACTTCC. The chain links TRBV5-1 to TRBJ2-6, with D maybe TRBD1 (5 bases). V was shortened by 1 base and J by 0 bases, with 17 bases between the two germline ends. Germline loops: CDR1 SGHRS, CDR2 YFSETQ. The CDR3 is made up of 19 amino acids.

This clonotype came up many times. The chain uses TRBV20-1 and TRBJ1-1; D remains ambiguous. This CDR3 has 15 residues. Per germline, CDR1 DFQATT and CDR2 SNEGSKA (reference sequence). The V end lost 3 bases, the J end lost 0 bases, and 14 bases lay between the germline ends. The CDR3 is CSASAGYRLNTEAFF. The DNA of the CDR3 is TGCAGTGCTAGCGCCGGATACAGACTGAACACTGAAGCTTTCTTT.

This clonotype was seen many times. V gene TRBV20-1 combines with J gene TRBJ2-2; TRBD1 is a possible D gene (5 bases). The CDR3 sequence is 15 residues long. Deletions cut 3 bases from V and 0 bases from J, with 11 bases between. CDR1 DFQATT and CDR2 SNEGSKA come from the germline V gene (reference sequence). The chain's CDR3 is CSARVSGPNTGELFF. The CDR3 nucleotides are TGCAGTGCTAGGGTTTCAGGGCCGAACACCGGGGAGCTGTTTTTT.

Worth noting for this clonotype: This could be a read error, since a much larger clone is one nucleotide away. As the CDR3 is not closed by the conserved phenylalanine or tryptophan, this likely results from a read error. This sequence joins TRBV18 and TRBJ2-5; a weak D match, TRBD2 (6 bases). Between the trimmed V and J ends, which lost 3 bases and 0 bases, there was a span of 8 bases. The germline V gene has CDR1 KGHSH and CDR2 LQKENI. This CDR3 region has 14 residues. CDR3 nucleotides: TGTGCCAGCTCACCGCGACTAGACCAAGAGACCCAGTACCTC. It is translated as CASSPRLDQETQYL.

The table lists this clonotype with many counts. This sequence joins TRBV27 and TRBJ2-7; 8 bases line up with TRBD1. Germline V gene lookup returns CDR1 MNHEY and CDR2 SMNVEV (reference sequence). Trimming at V came to 9 bases and at J to 2 bases, leaving 9 bases not matched to a gene. The CDR3 consists of 14 residues. The CDR3 loop reads CARVPGTGAYEQYF. The CDR3 coding sequence is TGTGCCAGAGTCCCCGGGACAGGAGCCTACGAGCAGTACTTC.

Concerning this clonotype: A read error is possible here, since a much larger clone lies one base away. The V and J genes are TRBV10-3 and TRBJ2-7; 11 bases agree with TRBD2. The junction had 7 bases not matched to a gene; V was cut back by 2 bases and J by 4 bases. Germline loops: CDR1 ENHRY, CDR2 SYGVKD. This CDR3 has 16 residues. For the CDR3, the DNA is TGTGCCATCAGTGAGGGACTAGCGGGTAACGGGTACGAGCAGTACTTC. Its protein is CAISEGLAGNGYEQYF.

This clonotype was recorded at least ten times. The J gene is TRBJ2-1, the V gene TRBV4-1; 9 bases agree with TRBD2. CDR1 MGHRA and CDR2 YSYEKL come from the germline V gene. V shed 4 bases, J shed 8 bases, and the junction held 18 bases outside the gene matches. This CDR3 region has 18 residues. CDR3 sequence: CASSPLAGGPSFGDEQFF. Here the CDR3 DNA reads TGCGCCAGCAGCCCCCTTGCGGGAGGGCCCTCGTTTGGGGATGAGCAGTTCTTC.

This clonotype was counted ten times or more. The chain recombines TRBV7-9 with TRBJ2-1, with 9 bases aligning to TRBD1. The CDR3 is 15 residues long. CDR1 and CDR2 (germline): SEHNR, FQNEAQ (reference sequence). The ends lost 5 bases at V and 5 bases at J; junction bases unmatched: 7. The DNA of the CDR3 is TGTGCCAGCAGCGACACCGGGACAGGGAACAATGAGCAGTTCTTC. Translated: CASSDTGTGNNEQFF.

This clonotype has a count of ten or more. The chain combines TRBV5-1 with TRBJ2-3; the match to TRBD1 covers 8 bases. With V trimmed by 3 bases and J by 3 bases, 12 bases remained unmatched. Germline CDR1 and CDR2: SGHRS and YFSETQ. This CDR3 comprises 17 residues. The CDR3 DNA follows: TGCGCCAGCAGCTCCGGACAGGGAGCAAGACAGACAGATACGCAGTATTTT. This sequence encodes CASSSGQGARQTDTQYF.